Listed below are T cell receptor beta chains from one sample, sequenced in a study of blood T cells in healthy people across ages. MiXCR, applied by TCRdb to the 5' RACE reads, yields one record per CDR3 protein. Of roughly 800,000 distinct CDR3 sequences in the sample, 20% to 25% are singletons; the top ten hold more than 8.5%. The sample was also reused in another study, on T cells of mothers and their children.

The sequenced sample consisted of blood. The receptors were sampled from a boy under 18 in good health. The CDR3 runs from the conserved cysteine through the conserved F or W. D genes are given only for firm matches. Size values are once, few and many counts, or a class for expanded clones, and some rows have none.

v_call,clone_size,j_call,d_call,cdr3_nt,cdr3_aa
TRBV7-2,once,TRBJ1-5,-,TGTGCCAGCGGAATGGATCAGCCCCAGCATTTT,CASGMDQPQHF
TRBV5-1,few,TRBJ1-1,-,TGCGCCAGCAGCCTACCGGGGTCTATCCCTGAAGCTTTCTTT,CASSLPGSIPEAFF
TRBV5-1,-,TRBJ2-1,-,TGCGCCAGCAGCTTGGTATCTAGAATCTACAATGAGCAGTTCTTC,CASSLVSRIYNEQFF
TRBV28,few,TRBJ1-4,TRBD1,TGTGCCAGCATCCCGACACAGGGGGCCCAGGACCCTAGGGAAAAACTGTTTTTT,CASIPTQGAQDPREKLFF
TRBV7-2,-,TRBJ2-5,-,TGTGCCAGCAGCTTAATAAGGGGGACCCAGTACTTC,CASSLIRGTQYF
TRBV4-1,-,TRBJ2-1,-,TGCGCCAGCAGCCAACCGAGGGCCGGGTACAATGAGCAGTTCTTC,CASSQPRAGYNEQFF
TRBV6-2/TRBV6-3,-,TRBJ2-5,-,TGTGCCAGCAGTTATACTAGGAGTGGAGAGACCCAGTACTTC,CASSYTRSGETQYF
TRBV27,few,TRBJ2-5,-,TGTGCCAGCAGTTTGCTGGGTGCGGAGGAGACCCAGTACTTC,CASSLLGAEETQYF
TRBV7-3,-,TRBJ2-1,TRBD2,TGTGCCAGCAGCTTCGCAACCGGGACTAGGAGCAATGAGCAGTTCTTC,CASSFATGTRSNEQFF
TRBV6-2/TRBV6-3,-,TRBJ2-3,TRBD2,TGTGCCAGCAGTAATCCTGGCGGGGGTCCCACAGATACGCAGTATTTT,CASSNPGGGPTDTQYF
TRBV24-1,-,TRBJ2-5,-,TGTGCCACCAGTGATTTTCGGGCCGCGGCAGAGACCCAGTACTTC,CATSDFRAAAETQYF
TRBV19,few,TRBJ2-5,-,TGTGCCAGTAGTATGGCCGGGACGCAAGAGACCCAGTACTTC,CASSMAGTQETQYF
TRBV28,-,TRBJ1-2,TRBD1,TGTGCCAGCAGTTCCCCTCGGCAGGGGGCGGATGGCTACACCTTC,CASSSPRQGADGYTF
TRBV11-1,few,TRBJ1-1,TRBD1,TGTGCCAGCAGCTTTACAGGGGATCGGACTGAAGCTTTCTTT,CASSFTGDRTEAFF
TRBV12-3/TRBV12-4,-,TRBJ2-5,-,TGTGCCAGCAGTTTAGTAAGCGCAGAGACCCAGTACTTC,CASSLVSAETQYF
TRBV4-1,-,TRBJ1-4,-,TGCGCCAGCAGCCAACTTCGGGGGGAAAAACTGTTTTTT,CASSQLRGEKLFF
TRBV19,few,TRBJ2-7,TRBD1,TGTGCCAGTAGTATCCTGAAAGGACAGGGCTACGAGCAGTACTTC,CASSILKGQGYEQYF
TRBV7-2,few,TRBJ2-4,-,TGTGCCAGCAGCTTAGAGGGCAGGGGCAAAAACATTCAGTACTTC,CASSLEGRGKNIQYF
TRBV6-6,few,TRBJ2-5,TRBD1,TGTGCCAGCAGTTACTGGGGGACAGGTCCGGGGGAGGCCCAGTACTTC,CASSYWGTGPGEAQYF
TRBV12-3/TRBV12-4,-,TRBJ1-1,-,TGTGCCAGCAGTGGTAAAGGGATGATGAACACTGAAGCTTTCTTT,CASSGKGMMNTEAFF
TRBV12-3/TRBV12-4,many,TRBJ2-1,-,TGTGCCAGCACTCTGGACAGCGGCTACAATGAGCAGTTCTTC,CASTLDSGYNEQFF
TRBV5-1,few,TRBJ2-1,-,TGCGCCAGCGGTGGCTGGGGATACAATGAGCAGTTCTTC,CASGGWGYNEQFF
TRBV4-2,few,TRBJ2-1,TRBD2,TGTGCCAGCAGCCAAGATCCACTAGCGGGGGGGCGGTCCTACAATGAGCAGTTCTTC,CASSQDPLAGGRSYNEQFF
TRBV20-1,-,TRBJ2-1,TRBD2,TGCAGTGCTAGAGATAGGACTAGCGGGAGGTACAATGAGCAGTTCTTC,CSARDRTSGRYNEQFF
TRBV4-2,-,TRBJ2-1,TRBD2,TGTGCCAGCAGCCATGTAGCGGGGGGGACTCCTTACAATGAGCAGTTCTTC,CASSHVAGGTPYNEQFF
TRBV5-5,-,TRBJ2-2,TRBD2,TGTGCCAGCAGCCGCGGACTAGCGGACACCGGGGAGCTGTTTTTT,CASSRGLADTGELFF
TRBV6-6,few,TRBJ1-5,-,TGTGCCAGCAGACAGGAGCAGCCCCAGCATTTT,CASRQEQPQHF
TRBV4-3,-,TRBJ2-3,-,TGCGCCGGCAGCCAAGATCTAAACCCGACCCCAGATACGCAGTATTTT,CAGSQDLNPTPDTQYF